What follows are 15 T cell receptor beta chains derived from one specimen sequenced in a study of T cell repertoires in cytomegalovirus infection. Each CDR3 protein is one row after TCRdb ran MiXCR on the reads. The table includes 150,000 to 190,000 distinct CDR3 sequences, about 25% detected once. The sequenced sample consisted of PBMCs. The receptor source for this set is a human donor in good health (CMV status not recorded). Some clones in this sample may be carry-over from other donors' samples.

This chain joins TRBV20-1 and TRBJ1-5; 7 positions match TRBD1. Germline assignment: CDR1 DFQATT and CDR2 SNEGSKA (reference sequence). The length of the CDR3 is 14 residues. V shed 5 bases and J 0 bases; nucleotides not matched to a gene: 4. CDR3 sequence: CSAPTGNSNQPQHF. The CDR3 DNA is TGCAGTGCTCCGACAGGGAATAGCAATCAGCCCCAGCATTTT.

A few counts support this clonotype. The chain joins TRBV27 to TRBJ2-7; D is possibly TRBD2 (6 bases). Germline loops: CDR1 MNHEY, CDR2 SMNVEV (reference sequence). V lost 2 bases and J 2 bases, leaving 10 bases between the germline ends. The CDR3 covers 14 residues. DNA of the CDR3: TGTGCCAGCAGTTTACAGGCGGGGCCCTACGAGCAGTACTTC. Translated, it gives CASSLQAGPYEQYF.

The CDR3 reads CASSLPRGADTEAFF. CDR3 DNA sequence: TGTGCCAGCAGCTTACCCAGGGGGGCGGACACTGAAGCTTTCTTT. The chain employs TRBV7-9 and TRBJ1-1, with 7 bases lining up with TRBD1. Germline CDR1 reads SEHNR; CDR2 reads FQNEAQ (reference sequence). The V segment lost 2 bases and the J segment 3 bases; nucleotides outside the gene matches: 6. The CDR3 contains 15 residues.

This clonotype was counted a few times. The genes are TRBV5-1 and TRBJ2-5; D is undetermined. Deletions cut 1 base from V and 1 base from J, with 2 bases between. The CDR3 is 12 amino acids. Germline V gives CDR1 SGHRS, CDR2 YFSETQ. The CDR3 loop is CASSLTQETQYF. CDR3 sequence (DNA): TGCGCCAGCAGCTTGACCCAAGAGACCCAGTACTTC. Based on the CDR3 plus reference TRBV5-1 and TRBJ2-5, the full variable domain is KAGVTQTPRYLIKTRGQQVTLSCSPISGHRSVSWYQQTPGQGLQFLFEYFSETQRNKGNFPGRFSGRQFSNSRSEMNVSTLELGDSALYLCASSLTQETQYFGPGTRLLVL.

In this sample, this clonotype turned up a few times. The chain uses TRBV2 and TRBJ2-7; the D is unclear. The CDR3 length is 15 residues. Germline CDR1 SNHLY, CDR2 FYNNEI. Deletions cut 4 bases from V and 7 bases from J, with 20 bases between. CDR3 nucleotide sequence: TGTGCCAGCAGTGTCGAACGCTCGGCCCTGGGGGAGCAGTACTTC. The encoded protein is CASSVERSALGEQYF. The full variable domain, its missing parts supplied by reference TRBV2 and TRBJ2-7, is EPEVTQTPSHQVTQMGQEVILRCVPISNHLYFYWYRQILGQKVEFLVSFYNNEISEKSEIFDDQFSVERPDGSNFTLKIRSTKLEDSAMYFCASSVERSALGEQYFGPGTRLTVT.

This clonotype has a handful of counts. In DNA form, the CDR3 reads TGTGCCAGCAGCTTGGGGGGGACCCGATACAATGAGCAGTTCTTC. Translation gives CASSLGGTRYNEQFF. The chain employs TRBV7-6 and TRBJ2-1, with TRBD2 identical over 7 bases. Looked up from germline, CDR1 is SGHVS and CDR2 is FNYEAQ. After removal of 3 bases from V and 4 bases from J, the junction contained 6 bases not matched to a gene. This CDR3 spans 15 amino acids.

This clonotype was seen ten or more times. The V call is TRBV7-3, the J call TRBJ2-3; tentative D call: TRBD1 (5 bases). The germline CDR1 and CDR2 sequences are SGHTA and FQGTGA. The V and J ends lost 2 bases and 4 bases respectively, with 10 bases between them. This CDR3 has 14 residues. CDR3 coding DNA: TGTGCCAGCAGCTTAGGGGTAGGGGCAGATACGCAGTATTTT. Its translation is CASSLGVGADTQYF.

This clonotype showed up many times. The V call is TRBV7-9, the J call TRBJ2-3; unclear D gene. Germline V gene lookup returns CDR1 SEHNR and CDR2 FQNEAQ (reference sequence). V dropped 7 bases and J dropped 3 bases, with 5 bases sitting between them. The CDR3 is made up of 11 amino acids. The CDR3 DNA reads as TGTGCCAGCACCCCAACAGATACGCAGTATTTT. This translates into CASTPTDTQYF.

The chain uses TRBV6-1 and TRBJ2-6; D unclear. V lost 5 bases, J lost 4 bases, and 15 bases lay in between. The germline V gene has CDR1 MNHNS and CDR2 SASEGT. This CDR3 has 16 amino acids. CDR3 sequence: CASSTGPAQGANVLTF. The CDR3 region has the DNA TGTGCCAGCAGTACCGGGCCCGCCCAAGGGGCCAACGTCCTGACTTTC.

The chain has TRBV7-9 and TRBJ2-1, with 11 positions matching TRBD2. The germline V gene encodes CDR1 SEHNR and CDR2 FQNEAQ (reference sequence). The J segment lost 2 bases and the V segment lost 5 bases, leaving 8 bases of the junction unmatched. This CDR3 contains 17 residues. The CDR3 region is CASSQLLAGGPYNEQFF. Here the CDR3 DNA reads TGTGCCAGCAGCCAACTATTAGCGGGAGGGCCCTACAATGAGCAGTTCTTC.

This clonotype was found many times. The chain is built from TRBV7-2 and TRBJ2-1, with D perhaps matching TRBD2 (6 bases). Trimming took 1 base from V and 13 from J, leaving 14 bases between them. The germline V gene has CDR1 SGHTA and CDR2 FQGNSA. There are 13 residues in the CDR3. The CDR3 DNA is TGTGCCAGCAGCTTAGGACTAGTGGGCTCCCAGTTCTTC. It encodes CASSLGLVGSQFF.

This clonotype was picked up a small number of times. In nucleotides, the CDR3 is TGCAGTGCTAGGGCCGACAGGGGGCAAACAGAGACCCAGTACTTC. This sequence encodes CSARADRGQTETQYF. The genes are TRBV20-1 and TRBJ2-5; TRBD1 aligns across 10 bases. This CDR3 contains 15 residues. Germline V gene lookup returns CDR1 DFQATT and CDR2 SNEGSKA (reference sequence). V gave up 3 bases and J gave up 4 bases; unmatched junction bases: 8.

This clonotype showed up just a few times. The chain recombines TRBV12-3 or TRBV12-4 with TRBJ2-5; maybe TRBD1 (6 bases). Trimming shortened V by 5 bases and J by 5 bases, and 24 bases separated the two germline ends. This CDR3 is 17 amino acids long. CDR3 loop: CASSTLEGDIRRETQYF. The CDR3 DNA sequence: TGTGCCAGCAGTACCCTAGAGGGGGATATCCGAAGGGAGACCCAGTACTTC.

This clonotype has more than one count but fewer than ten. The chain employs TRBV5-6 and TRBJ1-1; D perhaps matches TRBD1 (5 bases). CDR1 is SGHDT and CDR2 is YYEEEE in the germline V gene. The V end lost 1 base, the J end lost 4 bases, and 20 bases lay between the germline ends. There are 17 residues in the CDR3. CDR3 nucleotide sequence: TGTGCCAGCAGCTTGAACCCGGGACGCCGAATTGGCACTGAAGCTTTCTTT. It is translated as CASSLNPGRRIGTEAFF.

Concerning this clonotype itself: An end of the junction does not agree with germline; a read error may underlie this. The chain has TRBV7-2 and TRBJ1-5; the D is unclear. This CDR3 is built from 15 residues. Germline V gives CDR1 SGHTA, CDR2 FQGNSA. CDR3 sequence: CASSPGGSLNQPQNF. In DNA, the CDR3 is TGTGCCAGCAGCCCGGGTGGCAGCCTCAATCAGCCCCAGAATTTT.